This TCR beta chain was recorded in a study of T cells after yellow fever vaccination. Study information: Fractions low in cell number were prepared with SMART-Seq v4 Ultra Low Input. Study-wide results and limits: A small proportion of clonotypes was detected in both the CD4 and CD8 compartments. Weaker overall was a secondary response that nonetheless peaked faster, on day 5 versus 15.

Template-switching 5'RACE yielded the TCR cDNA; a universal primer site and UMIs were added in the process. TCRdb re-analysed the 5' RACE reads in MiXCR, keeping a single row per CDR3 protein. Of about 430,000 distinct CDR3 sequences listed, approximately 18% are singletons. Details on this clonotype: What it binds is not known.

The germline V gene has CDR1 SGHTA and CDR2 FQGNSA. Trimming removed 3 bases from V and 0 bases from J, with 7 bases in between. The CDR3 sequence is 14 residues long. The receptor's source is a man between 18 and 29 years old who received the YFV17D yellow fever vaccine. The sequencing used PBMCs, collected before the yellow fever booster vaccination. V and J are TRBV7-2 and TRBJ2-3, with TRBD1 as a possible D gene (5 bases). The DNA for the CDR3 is TGTGCCAGCAGCTTCAGGGTCAGCACAGATACGCAGTATTTT. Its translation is CASSFRVSTDTQYF.